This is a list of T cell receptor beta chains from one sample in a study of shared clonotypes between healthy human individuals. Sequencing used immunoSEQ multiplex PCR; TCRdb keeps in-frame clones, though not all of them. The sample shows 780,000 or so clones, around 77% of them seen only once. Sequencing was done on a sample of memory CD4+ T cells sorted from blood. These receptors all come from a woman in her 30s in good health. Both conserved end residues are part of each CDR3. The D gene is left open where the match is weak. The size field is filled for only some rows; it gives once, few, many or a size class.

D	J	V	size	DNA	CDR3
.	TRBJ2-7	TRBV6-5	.	TGTGCCAGCAGTTACTCGAGGGCCGAGCAGAAGCAGTACTTC	CASSYSRAEQKQYF
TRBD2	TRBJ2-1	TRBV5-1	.	TGCGCCAGCAGCCGGACTAGCGGGACGCTAAACAATGAGCAGTTCTTC	CASSRTSGTLNNEQFF
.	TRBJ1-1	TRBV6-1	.	TGTGCCACTGGGGGGAACACTGAAGCTTTCTTT	CATGGNTEAFF
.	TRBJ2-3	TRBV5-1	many	TGCGCCAGCAGCCCTCAACTAGATTCGGGGGTCGATACGCAGTATTTT	CASSPQLDSGVDTQYF
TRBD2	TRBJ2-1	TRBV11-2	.	TGTGCCAGCAGCGGAGGACTAGCGGGAAACAATGAGCAGTTCTTC	CASSGGLAGNNEQFF
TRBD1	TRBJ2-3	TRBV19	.	TGTGCCAGTAGTATCAGGACAGGGACCATCACAGATACGCAGTATTTT	CASSIRTGTITDTQYF
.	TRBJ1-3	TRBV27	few	TGTGCCAGCTCCCAAGGACACTCTGGAAACACCATATATTTT	CASSQGHSGNTIYF
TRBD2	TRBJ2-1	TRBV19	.	TGTGCCAGTAGCCCCGGGGAGGGCTACAATGAGCAGTTCTTC	CASSPGEGYNEQFF
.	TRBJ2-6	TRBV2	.	TGTGCCAGCACCCGAACAGGGTACGGGGCCAACGTCCTGACTTTC	CASTRTGYGANVLTF
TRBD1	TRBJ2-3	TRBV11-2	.	TGTGCCAGCAGCTTGGGTTGGACAGGGGGTATAGATACGCAGTATTTT	CASSLGWTGGIDTQYF
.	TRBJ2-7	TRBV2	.	TGTGCCAGCTTTTTGTATGGGGTGGGCGAGCAGTACTTC	CASFLYGVGEQYF
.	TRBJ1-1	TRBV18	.	TGTGCCAGCGGTCTGAACGGCCTCGGGGACACTGAAGCTTTCTTT	CASGLNGLGDTEAFF
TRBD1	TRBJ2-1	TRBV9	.	TGTGCCAGCAGCTTCCGGGACAGGGTGAACAATGAGCAGTTCTTC	CASSFRDRVNNEQFF
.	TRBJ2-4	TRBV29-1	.	TGCAGCGTTGAAGCCCGGGCACGCAACAAAAACATTCAGTACTTC	CSVEARARNKNIQYF
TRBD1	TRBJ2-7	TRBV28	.	TGTGCCAGCATCGGACAGGGTCTGATAAACGAGCAGTACTTC	CASIGQGLINEQYF
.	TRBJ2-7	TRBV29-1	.	TGCAGCGTTGCCGGACAGTACGTGCAGTACTTC	CSVAGQYVQYF
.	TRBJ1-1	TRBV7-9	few	TGTGCCAGCAGCTTCGGGGATTTCATGAACACTGAAGCTTTCTTT	CASSFGDFMNTEAFF
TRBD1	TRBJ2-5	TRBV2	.	TGTGCCAGCAGTGCAAACAGGGGCGGTGAGACCCAGTACTTC	CASSANRGGETQYF
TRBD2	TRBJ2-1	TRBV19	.	TGTGCCAGTAGTATAACCCGGACTAGCGGGAGGTACAATGAGCAGTTCTTC	CASSITRTSGRYNEQFF
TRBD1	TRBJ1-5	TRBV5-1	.	TGCGCCAGCAGCTTGGGCGACGGACAGGTAAATCAGCCCCAGCATTTT	CASSLGDGQVNQPQHF
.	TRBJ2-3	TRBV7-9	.	TGTGCCAGCAGCTTATACGGAACTAGCACAGATACGCAGTATTTT	CASSLYGTSTDTQYF
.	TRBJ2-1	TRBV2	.	TGTGCCAGTGAGCTCGTGGCGGAGGGGCGGCCCCCGTTCTTC	CASELVAEGRPPFF
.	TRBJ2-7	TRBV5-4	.	TGTGCCAGCGGCCGGACAGGGACTAACGAGCAGTACTTC	CASGRTGTNEQYF
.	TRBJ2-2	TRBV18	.	TGTGCCAGCTCACCAGTGGCAGCGAGGACCGGGGAGCTGTTTTTT	CASSPVAARTGELFF
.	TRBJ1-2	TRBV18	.	TGTGCCAGCTCATCGACAGGCTCTAACTATGGCTACACCTTC	CASSSTGSNYGYTF
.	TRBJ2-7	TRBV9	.	TGTGCCAGCAGCGAACTCAAGAGCTACGAGCAGTACTTC	CASSELKSYEQYF
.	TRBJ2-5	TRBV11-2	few	TGTGCCAGCAGTTATACAAGGTCTGGACAAGAGACCCAGTACTTC	CASSYTRSGQETQYF
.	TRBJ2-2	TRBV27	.	TGTGCCAGCAACTACAGGGAGGGGACCGGGGAGCTGTTTTTT	CASNYREGTGELFF
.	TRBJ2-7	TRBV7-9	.	TGTGCCAGCAGCCCCCGGTTGGGGCGCCCCTACGAGCAGTACTTC	CASSPRLGRPYEQYF
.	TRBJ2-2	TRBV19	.	TGTGCCAGTTCTCCGCACGACAGGACCGACACCGGGGAGCTGTTTTTT	CASSPHDRTDTGELFF
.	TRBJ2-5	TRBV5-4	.	TGTGCCAGCAGCTTGGCCTCCAGGGGTTCCCAGTACTTC	CASSLASRGSQYF
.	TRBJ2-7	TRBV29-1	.	TGCAGCGTTGAATCGGGGGCGCGGAACGAGCAGTACTTC	CSVESGARNEQYF
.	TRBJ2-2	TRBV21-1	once	TGTGCCAGCAGCAATTTCGGTGCGGGAGGGATTACCGGGGAGCTGTTTTTT	CASSNFGAGGITGELFF
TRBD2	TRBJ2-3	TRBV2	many	TGTGCCAGCAGTCCTAGACTAGCGGGGGACTTCACAGATACGCAGTATTTT	CASSPRLAGDFTDTQYF
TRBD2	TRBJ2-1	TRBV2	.	TGTGCCAGCAGTCCAATCCCGGGACTAGCGGGAGTAGGTGAGCAGTTCTTC	CASSPIPGLAGVGEQFF
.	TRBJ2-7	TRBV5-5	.	TGTGCCAGCAGTCTAGCTGCGGGTAATCTCTACGAGCAGTACTTC	CASSLAAGNLYEQYF
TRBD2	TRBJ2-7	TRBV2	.	TGTGCCAGCAAAAGACTAGCGGGAGCTTACGAGCAGTACTTC	CASKRLAGAYEQYF
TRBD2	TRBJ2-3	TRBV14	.	TGTGCCAGCAGCCGAATAATATATAGCGGGAGCACAGATACGCAGTATTTT	CASSRIIYSGSTDTQYF
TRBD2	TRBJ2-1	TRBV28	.	TGTGCCAGCATTGGAAGCGGGAGTGGCTACAATGAGCAGTTCTTC	CASIGSGSGYNEQFF
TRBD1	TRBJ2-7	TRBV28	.	TGTGCCATCGCCGGGACAGGACTCTACGAGCAGTACTTC	CAIAGTGLYEQYF
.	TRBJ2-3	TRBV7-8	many	TGTGCCAGCAGCCACGCCGGGACTCCAGATACGCAGTATTTT	CASSHAGTPDTQYF
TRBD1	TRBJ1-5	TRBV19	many	TGTGCCAGCAAGGACGGGACAGCTTATAGCAATCAGCCCCAGCATTTT	CASKDGTAYSNQPQHF
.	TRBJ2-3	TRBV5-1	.	TGCGCCAGCAGGCAGGGCGGGGCACGCACAGATACGCAGTATTTT	CASRQGGARTDTQYF
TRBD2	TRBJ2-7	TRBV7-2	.	TGTGCCAGCAGCCAAGGTGATAGCGGGAGGGTCGACGAGCAGTACTTC	CASSQGDSGRVDEQYF
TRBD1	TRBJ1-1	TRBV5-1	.	TGCGCCAGCAGCCCGTGGACAGGGACTGAAGCTTTCTTT	CASSPWTGTEAFF
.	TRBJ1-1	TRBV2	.	TGTGCCAGCAGTGGCGCCCCTCCCCAGCAAGCTTTCTTT	CASSGAPPQQAFF
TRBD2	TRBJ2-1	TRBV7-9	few	TGTGCCAGCAGCTTGTCACCGGGACTAGGAGTCGATGAGCAGTTCTTC	CASSLSPGLGVDEQFF
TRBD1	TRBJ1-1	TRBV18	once	TGTGCCAGCTCACGACAGGGGTCCCGATGGACTGAAGCTTTCTTT	CASSRQGSRWTEAFF
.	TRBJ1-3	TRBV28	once	TGTGCCAGCAGGCCATGGATCAACTCTGGAAACACCATATATTTT	CASRPWINSGNTIYF
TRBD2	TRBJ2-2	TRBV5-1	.	TGCGCCAGCAGCTTGGTAGCGGGCGGCGGGGAGCTGTTTTTT	CASSLVAGGGELFF
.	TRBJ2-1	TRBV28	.	TGTGCCAGCAGCCCCTTTTTCGGACCCGCAATGAATGAGCAGTTCTTC	CASSPFFGPAMNEQFF
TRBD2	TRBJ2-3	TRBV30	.	TGTGCTCTCGACAATGTCCGACTAGCGGGAGGAACAGATACGCAGTATTTT	CALDNVRLAGGTDTQYF
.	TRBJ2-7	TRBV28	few	TGTGCCAGCAGTTTTACAGGGCGGTACGAGCAGTACTTC	CASSFTGRYEQYF
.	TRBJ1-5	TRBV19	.	TGTGCCAGTGGGTTGGGGAGTAGCAATCAGCCCCAGCATTTT	CASGLGSSNQPQHF
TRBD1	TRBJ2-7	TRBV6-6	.	TGTGCCAGCAGTTACGGGACAGGGGGCCCCTACGAGCAGTACTTC	CASSYGTGGPYEQYF
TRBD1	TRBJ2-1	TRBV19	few	TGTGCCAGTAGTATAGGGACAGGGTGGAACAATGAGCAGTTCTTC	CASSIGTGWNNEQFF
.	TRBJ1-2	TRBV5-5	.	TGTGCCAGCAGCCCCCTCCTGGACTATGGCTACACCTTC	CASSPLLDYGYTF
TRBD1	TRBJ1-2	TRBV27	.	TGTGCCAGCAGTTTCCTCACAGGGGCTAACTATGGCTACACCTTC	CASSFLTGANYGYTF
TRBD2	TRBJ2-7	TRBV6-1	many	TGTGCCAGTCGGACTAGCGGGATCTACGAGCAGTACTTC	CASRTSGIYEQYF
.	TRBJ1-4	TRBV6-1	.	TGTGCCAGCAGTGAACGGGAAAATGAAAAACTGTTTTTT	CASSERENEKLFF